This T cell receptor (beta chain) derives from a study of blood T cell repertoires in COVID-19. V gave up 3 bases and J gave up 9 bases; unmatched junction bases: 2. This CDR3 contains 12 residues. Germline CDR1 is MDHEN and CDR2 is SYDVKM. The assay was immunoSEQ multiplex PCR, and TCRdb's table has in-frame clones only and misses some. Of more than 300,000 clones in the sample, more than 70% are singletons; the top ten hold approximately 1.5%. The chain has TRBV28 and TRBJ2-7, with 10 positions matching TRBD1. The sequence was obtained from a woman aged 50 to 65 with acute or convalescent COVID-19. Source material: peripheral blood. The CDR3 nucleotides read TGTGCCAGCAGTTTCCGGGACAGGGGGCAGTACTTC. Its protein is CASSFRDRGQYF.